This passage covers 23 T cell receptor beta chains from one sample sequenced in a study of response to subunit inactivated influenza vaccine. Each CDR3 protein gets one entry after TCRdb re-called the RT-PCR reads with MiXCR. The top ten clones hold 10% to 15% of a sample with 500,000 to 650,000 distinct CDR3 sequences, 6.5% to 8% of them seen once. The sequencing here drew on PBMCs from blood, taken about 24 months after vaccination. These receptors all stem from a man aged 50-75 years who received an inactivated influenza vaccine.

This clonotype was counted between two and nine times. The chain combines TRBV27 with TRBJ2-1; 8 bases are a match to TRBD2. The V and J ends lost 5 bases and 5 bases, in that order; junction bases with no gene match: 8. The CDR3 extends over 15 amino acids. Germline assignment: CDR1 MNHEY and CDR2 SMNVEV (reference sequence). The CDR3 coding sequence is TGTGCCAGCAGTAACCCGGGACTAGGGCACAATGAGCAGTTCTTC. Its protein product is CASSNPGLGHNEQFF.

This clonotype was observed a handful of times. The chain couples TRBV6-1 to TRBJ1-1; D not resolved. V gave up 6 bases and J gave up 4 bases, with 12 bases separating them. CDR3 length: 13 residues. Germline V gene sequence: CDR1 MNHNS, CDR2 SASEGT. CDR3 bases: TGTGCCAGCAGCCGGCGGGGATTCACTGAAGCTTTCTTT. It encodes CASSRRGFTEAFF.

V usage is TRBV6-2 or TRBV6-3 and J usage is TRBJ1-1; D ambiguous. CDR1 and CDR2 (germline): MNHEY, SVGEGT. This CDR3 is built from 15 residues. The V end was cut by 6 bases, the J end by 2 bases, with 16 bases between. CDR3 amino acids: CASRLLEEANTEAFF. The CDR3 coding sequence is TGTGCCAGCAGATTGTTGGAGGAGGCCAACACTGAAGCTTTCTTT.

In this sample, this clonotype turned up a few times. V and J are TRBV12-3 or TRBV12-4 and TRBJ1-4; the D is unclear. V gave up 3 bases and J gave up 5 bases, with 7 bases separating them. The CDR3 extends over 13 amino acids. This chain's CDR3 is CASSLWENEKLFF. In DNA form, the CDR3 reads TGTGCCAGCAGTTTGTGGGAAAATGAAAAACTGTTTTTT.

This clonotype was detected only a few times. This chain uses TRBV18 with TRBJ2-2; 9 bases line up with TRBD2. Unmatched junction bases numbered 3, after V lost 1 base and J lost 6 bases. Germline values: CDR1 KGHSH, CDR2 LQKENI. This CDR3 has 15 residues. CDR3 bases: TGTGCCAGCTCACCACGCGGGGGGGCCGCCGGGGAGCTGTTTTTT. Its protein product is CASSPRGGAAGELFF.

The sample holds many counts of this clonotype. This rearrangement joins TRBV10-3 to TRBJ1-1; D uncertain. V gave up 4 bases and J gave up 5 bases, with 8 bases separating them. There are 12 residues in the CDR3. CDR1 and CDR2 from the germline V gene are ENHRY and SYGVKD. The CDR3 nucleotides are TGTGCCATCAGTGTAGAGGGAACTGAAGCTTTCTTT. Its protein product is CAISVEGTEAFF.

The V gene is TRBV6-5, the J gene TRBJ2-7; maybe TRBD2 (7 bases). Germline loops: CDR1 MNHEY, CDR2 SVGAGI. V was pared by 6 bases and J by 4 bases, with 10 bases between. The CDR3 is 12 amino acids. The CDR3 reads CASRGGLYEQYF. The CDR3 DNA follows: TGTGCCAGCAGGGGGGGGCTGTACGAGCAGTACTTC.

In its sample, this clonotype was seen a few times. This CDR3 is CASSLDLVLGTEAFF. As DNA, the CDR3 is TGCGCCAGCAGCTTGGATTTGGTCCTGGGAACTGAAGCTTTCTTT. The chain carries TRBV5-1 and TRBJ1-1; D call uncertain. Trimming removed 0 bases at V and 5 bases at J, with 14 bases between. The germline CDR1 and CDR2 sequences are SGHRS and YFSETQ. The CDR3 has 15 residues.

The J gene is TRBJ2-1, the V gene TRBV4-3; TRBD2 aligns across 9 bases. Germline loops: CDR1 LGHNA, CDR2 YSLEER. The length of the CDR3 is 15 residues. J lost 7 bases, V lost 0 bases, and 4 bases had no gene match. CDR3 sequence reads: CASSQDGLAGNEQFF. CDR3 bases: TGCGCCAGCAGCCAAGATGGGCTAGCGGGGAATGAGCAGTTCTTC.

This clonotype was counted only a few times. The chain links TRBV6-1 to TRBJ2-1, with 10 positions matching TRBD2. V lost 5 bases, J lost 3 bases, and 1 base stayed unmatched. The CDR3 has 14 residues. Germline V gene lookup returns CDR1 MNHNS and CDR2 SASEGT. The CDR3 DNA sequence: TGTGCCAGCAGTAAGCGGGGGGGCTACAATGAGCAGTTCTTC. Amino acids: CASSKRGGYNEQFF.

This clonotype was recorded at least ten times. The gene calls are TRBV7-2 and TRBJ1-3; no firm D call. There are 15 residues in the CDR3. Trimming cost V 1 base and J 0 bases, with 7 bases left between them. CDR1 is SGHTA and CDR2 is FQGNSA in the germline V gene. CDR3 sequence reads: CASSLVPISGNTIYF. The DNA for the CDR3 is TGTGCCAGCAGCTTAGTTCCGATCTCTGGAAACACCATATATTTT.

This clonotype was seen repeatedly, ten times or more. CDR3 protein: CSVGGGPDSEQYF. The CDR3 DNA sequence: TGCAGCGTTGGGGGGGGGCCCGACAGCGAGCAGTACTTC. This rearrangement joins TRBV29-1 to TRBJ2-7; maybe TRBD2 (7 bases). The CDR3 totals 13 residues. V was trimmed by 4 bases and J by 6 bases, leaving 16 bases between them. Germline CDR1 and CDR2: SQVTM and ANQGSEA.

The genes are TRBV27 and TRBJ1-2; 7 nucleotides match TRBD1. The CDR3 is 13 residues long. CDR1 MNHEY and CDR2 SMNVEV come from the germline V gene (reference sequence). Unmatched junction bases numbered 9, after V lost 6 bases and J lost 8 bases. The CDR3 DNA reads as TGTGCCAGCAGGACCTCCGGGACAGAGGGCTACACCTTC. Translation: CASRTSGTEGYTF.

There are many counts of this clonotype. V is TRBV20-1 and J is TRBJ2-2; D perhaps matches TRBD1 (6 bases). V lost 4 bases and J 4 bases, leaving 10 bases between the germline ends. The CDR3 sequence is 13 residues long. In germline, CDR1 is DFQATT, CDR2 SNEGSKA (reference sequence). CDR3 in amino acids: CSATQGSTGELFF. In DNA, the CDR3 is TGCAGTGCTACTCAGGGGTCCACCGGGGAGCTGTTTTTT.

This chain links TRBV30 with TRBJ2-7; the D call may be TRBD1 or TRBD2 (6 bases each). The V end was cut by 5 bases, the J end by 2 bases, with 10 bases between. The length of the CDR3 is 12 residues. Germline CDR1 reads GTSNPN; CDR2 reads SVGIG (reference sequence). CDR3 region: CAWQRGPYEQYF. The CDR3 DNA reads TGTGCCTGGCAACGGGGGCCCTACGAGCAGTACTTC.

This clonotype came up many times. The chain links TRBV5-1 to TRBJ1-4; 8 bases match TRBD1. In germline, CDR1 is SGHRS, CDR2 YFSETQ. The CDR3 is made up of 15 amino acids. V shed 2 bases, J shed 3 bases, and the junction held 3 bases outside the gene matches. The CDR3 here is CASSLQGVANEKLFF. CDR3 sequence (DNA): TGCGCCAGCAGCTTACAGGGGGTCGCTAATGAAAAACTGTTTTTT.

This clonotype was seen a few times. V is TRBV6-2 or TRBV6-3 and J is TRBJ1-5; no clear D. This CDR3 comprises 18 residues. The germline CDR1 and CDR2 sequences are MNHEY and SVGEGT. Deletions cut 2 bases from V and 2 bases from J, with 19 bases between. This CDR3 is CASSYPRGWLGGNQPQHF. The CDR3 DNA follows: TGTGCCAGCAGTTACCCACGGGGTTGGCTGGGTGGCAATCAGCCCCAGCATTTT.

This clonotype was counted ten times or more. The CDR3 nucleotides are TGTGCCAGCAGTGAATCGAGGACAGGCGGTGAGCTGTTTTTT. Translation: CASSESRTGGELFF. The chain uses TRBV6-1 and TRBJ2-2, with 7 bases that match TRBD1. The junction had 8 bases not matched to a gene; V was cut back by 2 bases and J by 11 bases. The CDR3 length is 14 residues. Per the germline V gene, CDR1 is MNHNS and CDR2 is SASEGT.

This clonotype appeared a few times. The CDR3 nucleotides are TGTGCCAGCAGCCACCCGGGCAATCAGCCCCAGCATTTT. It encodes CASSHPGNQPQHF. The J gene is TRBJ1-5, the V gene TRBV7-2; D remains ambiguous. From germline, CDR1 is SGHTA and CDR2 FQGNSA. CDR3 size: 13 residues. The V end lost 5 bases, the J end lost 2 bases, and 7 bases lay between the germline ends.

The chain links TRBV18 to TRBJ2-6, with 11 positions matching TRBD1. Germline V gene data show CDR1 as KGHSH and CDR2 as LQKENI. The CDR3 is made up of 17 amino acids. Losses at the gene ends were 3 bases for V and 3 bases for J; bases not matched to a gene: 4. Here the CDR3 DNA reads TGTGCCAGCTCACCGGGACAGGGGGTCCTTGGGGCCAACGTCCTGACTTTC. This translates into CASSPGQGVLGANVLTF. The complete variable domain, with remaining parts taken from reference TRBV18 and TRBJ2-6, reads NAGVMQNPRHLVRRRGQEARLRCSPMKGHSHVYWYRQLPEEGLKFMVYLQKENIIDESGMPKERFSAEFPKEGPSILRIQQVVRGDSAAYFCASSPGQGVLGANVLTFGAGSRLTVL.

The chain is built from TRBV28 and TRBJ1-5, with D perhaps matching TRBD1 (5 bases). V was shortened by 7 bases and J by 5 bases, with 15 bases between the two germline ends. The germline V gene has CDR1 MDHEN and CDR2 SYDVKM. The CDR3 contains 14 residues. The CDR3 sequence: CASTWGTSDQPQHF. CDR3 nucleotide sequence: TGTGCCAGCACCTGGGGGACGTCTGATCAGCCCCAGCATTTT. Full variable domain (remainder filled in from reference TRBV28 and TRBJ1-5): DVKVTQSSRYLVKRTGEKVFLECVQDMDHENMFWYRQDPGLGLRLIYFSYDVKMKEKGDIPEGYSVSREKKERFSLILESASTNQTSMYLCASTWGTSDQPQHFGDGTRLSIL.

V and J are TRBV4-1 and TRBJ1-1; D perhaps matches TRBD1 (5 bases). The germline gives CDR1 MGHRA, CDR2 YSYEKL. The ends were cut back, 0 bases at V and 5 bases at J, with 19 bases in the middle. The CDR3 is made up of 17 amino acids. The chain's CDR3 is CASSQDSGFRFSTEAFF. CDR3 coding DNA: TGCGCCAGCAGCCAAGACTCAGGGTTTCGATTTAGTACTGAAGCTTTCTTT.

Ten or more counts support this clonotype. The chain has TRBV20-1 and TRBJ2-3, with 12 bases matching TRBD2. V lost 6 bases and J lost 3; bases outside the gene matches: 13. Looked up from germline, CDR1 is DFQATT and CDR2 is SNEGSKA (reference sequence). This CDR3 has 17 residues. DNA of the CDR3: TGCAGTGCCCAGGCGGCTAGCGGGAGGGATAGGACAGATACGCAGTATTTT. Its protein is CSAQAASGRDRTDTQYF.